The source of this T cell receptor beta chain is a study of T cell responses to AZD1222 COVID-19 vaccine. Germline CDR1 LGHDT, CDR2 YNNKEL (reference sequence). The CDR3 loop spans 15 amino acids. V lost 2 bases and J lost 10; bases outside the gene matches: 9. Profiling relied on immunoSEQ multiplex PCR, and the TCRdb table lists in-frame clones only, not all of them. This sample has about 94,000 clones, with roughly 84% found just once. This clone occurred a few times. The receptor comes from an adult in good health. V is TRBV3-1 (or the pseudogene TRBV3-2) and J is TRBJ2-2; 8 positions agree with TRBD1. The sample consisted of peripheral blood, taken on day 0 of AZD1222 vaccination. The CDR3 loop reads CASSQRGGQGEELFF. The DNA for the CDR3 is TGTGCCAGCAGCCAAAGGGGAGGACAGGGAGAGGAGCTGTTTTTT.